This T cell receptor beta chain was identified during a study of shared clonotypes between healthy human individuals (TCRdb year 2020). About the full investigation: Three men and a couple of women, aged 18 to 49 years, made up the cohort. Between about 0.94 and 10 billion PBMCs per donor were obtained by leukapheresis. For each donor, CD4 naive and CD4 memory were each run on three plates, CD8 naive on two plates, and CD8 memory on one plate. To increase sequencing depth and limit assay-specific biases, TCR repertoire library preparation and sequencing were carried out by different laboratories using diverse techniques. To estimate repertoire size and how much clonotype sharing occurs between individuals, the study deeply sequenced the blood TCR repertoires of roughly 5 healthy adults. The investigation overall reported the following: Because the study included only a small number of donors, the genetic and exposure-history diversity represented was limited. Estimated clonotype richness was generally larger for naive than for memory subsets. Sampling was restricted to blood, and TCR repertoires in tissues likely differ from the TCR repertoires found in blood. Higher generation probabilities were observed for clonotypes shared by all four sorted-subset donors than for non-shared clonotypes. Across several donors, roughly 5.4% of naive CD4, around 3.5% of naive CD8, 2.3% of memory CD4, and 0.4% of memory CD8 clonotypes were shared. Rarefaction of sorted-subset datasets indicated incomplete sequencing despite the large sequencing depth. Pairwise subsampling led to the expectation that sequencing depth would affect the degree of clonotype sharing among donors.

Using the deep immunoSEQ assay, multiplex PCR amplified TCR CDR3 regions from genomic DNA. Genomic DNA extracted from each cell subset was distributed evenly over all wells of several immunoSEQ 96-well plates, and each plate served as one replicate. Each replicate PCR for sorted subsets received 200 ng genomic DNA, equal to 30,000 or so T cell genomes. Purified libraries were measured with a Qubit 3.0 fluorometer, size-checked on a Bioanalyzer 2100, and measured again with the KAPA Library Quantification kit. Every immunoSEQ 96-well plate was sequenced on a dedicated single-read 150-cycle Illumina NextSeq 550 flow cell. The published analysis was carried out like this. Because the immunoSEQ output included only junctional sequences and no quality scores, the filtering could not be the same as the filtering used for full-length reads. Sequences were annotated with PyIR, a Python wrapper for IgBLAST v1.9, and V/J genes and CDR3 were assigned using IMGT germline references. Reads were removed for weak V/J assignments (E-value above 1e-6), missing CDR3, stop codons, out-of-frame junctions, or ambiguous translated residues. V3J clonotypes were defined as sequences sharing the same inferred V gene, J gene, and CDR3 amino acid sequence. The percentage overlap between two repertoires was calculated by dividing the number of shared unique clonotypes by the size of the smaller repertoire. RTK rarefaction, the Chao1 estimator, and Recon v2.1 estimates of unobserved clonotypes were used to assess repertoire richness. For all TCRbeta clonotypes obtained by the gDNA method from several donors, generation probabilities were computed with OLGA. Imported from immuneACCESS, the table was reduced by TCRdb to in-frame sequences with V and J called. These copies leave out some clones; in studies compared against another copy, an unresolved V gene accounts for under half, and the cause of the remainder is not known. The D gene and trimming were derived from the DNA, and the V and J assignments and clone size from that table. The sample yields 2 million to 3 million clones; 93% were counted once. The top ten hold 0.35% to 0.45% of the sample.

The CDR3 starts with the cysteine, ends with the phenylalanine, and has 15 residues. The entry retains the CDR3 DNA only, 45 bases that are in frame from base 1. A note on this clone: The specificity of this receptor is unknown. Base qualities are not recorded, but no much larger clone differs from it by a single base.

The donors were healthy, HIV-negative adults who had no recently reported acute infections or vaccinations. Only Caucasian adults living in Nashville, Tennessee, USA were represented among the donors. CD4+ T cells were enriched by magnetic negative selection; naive cells were then positively selected on CD45RA, and the negative fraction formed the memory subset. Blood was collected by leukapheresis, and PBMCs were isolated by Ficoll-Histopaque density gradient centrifugation and then cryopreserved in liquid nitrogen vapor phase. Purity and quantity of every magnetically sorted T cell population were checked by analytical flow cytometry. From each sorted fraction, genomic DNA was isolated and quantified by UV absorbance on a Nanodrop 2000c.

This TCR was recovered from a man in his late teens or twenties in good health. Some clones in this sample may be carry-over from other donors' samples. The rearranged segments are TRBV7-5 and TRBJ1-2; TRBD1, the table's D call, lacks a check against the DNA. TRBV7-5 is designated a pseudogene. What was sequenced was naive CD4+ T cells from PBMCs. The intended sense of this specimen's cell subset or site label: CD45RA+ positively selected. The nucleotides read TGTGTCAGAAGCTTAGATCGCGGGACAGGTAATGGCTACACCTTC. It codes for CVRSLDRGTGNGYTF.